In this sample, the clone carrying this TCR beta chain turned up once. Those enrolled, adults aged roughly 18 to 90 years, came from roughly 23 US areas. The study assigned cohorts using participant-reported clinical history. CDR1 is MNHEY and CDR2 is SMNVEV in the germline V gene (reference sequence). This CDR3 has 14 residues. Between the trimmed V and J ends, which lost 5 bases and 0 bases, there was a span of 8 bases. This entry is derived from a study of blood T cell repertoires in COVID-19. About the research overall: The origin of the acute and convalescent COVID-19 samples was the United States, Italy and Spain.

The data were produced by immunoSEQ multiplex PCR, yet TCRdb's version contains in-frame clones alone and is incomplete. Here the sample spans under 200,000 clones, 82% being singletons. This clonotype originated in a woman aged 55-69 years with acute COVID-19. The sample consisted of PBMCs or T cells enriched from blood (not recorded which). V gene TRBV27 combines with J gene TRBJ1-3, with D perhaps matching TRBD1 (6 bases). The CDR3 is CASSTGNSGNTIYF. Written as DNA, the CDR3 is TGTGCCAGCAGTACAGGGAACTCTGGAAACACCATATATTTT.